This T cell receptor (beta chain) was identified during a study of cytomegalovirus exposure and HLA in healthy donors. The ends were cut back, 0 bases at V and 11 bases at J, with 20 bases in the middle. In germline, CDR1 is SGHNT, CDR2 YYREEE (reference sequence). CDR3 size: 15 residues. A remark on this clone: No antigen is known for it.

Vbeta (60) and Jbeta (13) primers were used in the PCR. Generated by immunoSEQ multiplex PCR, the TCRdb table keeps only in-frame clones and is missing some. In the table there are fewer than 150,000 clones, 65% to 80% of which are singletons. Study-wide results and limits: The classifier reportedly diagnosed cytomegalovirus status with high specificity and sensitivity. The authors enumerated under 200 TCR beta chains as linked to cytomegalovirus. TCR beta sequences reportedly predicted most subjects' HLA-A and HLA-B alleles accurately. Sequence variants that were highly shared formed a cluster that was likely a sequencing artifact.

Specimen: PBMCs. V is TRBV5-4 and J is TRBJ1-1, with D possibly being TRBD1 (6 bases). The TCR comes from a man between 40 and 49 years old in good health and CMV-seropositive. CDR3 sequence: CASSLGQGRGQTAFF. CDR3 in DNA: TGTGCCAGCAGCTTGGGGCAGGGGAGGGGACAAACCGCTTTCTTT.